This T cell receptor beta chain was sequenced during a study of blood T cell repertoires in COVID-19. Across the whole study: Samples came from the United States, Italy and Spain, spanning acute and convalescent COVID-19. The analysed material was cDNA or gDNA that came from T cells, B-cell-depleted T cells, or PBMCs.

Cohort placement rested on clinical history that participants reported themselves. In the original processing: Amplification with reference gene primers provided the estimates of nucleated cell counts. Profiling relied on immunoSEQ multiplex PCR, and the TCRdb table lists in-frame clones only, not all of them. V, J and clone size reflect that table, while D and trimming were determined from the DNA. The sample lists about 340,000 clones; 65% to 90% were seen once. Per germline, CDR1 KGHSH and CDR2 LQKENI. Unmatched junction bases numbered 13, after V lost 1 base and J lost 7 bases. This CDR3 spans 17 amino acids.

The chain carries TRBV18 and TRBJ2-1, with TRBD2 matching over 7 bases. The TCR originated in a woman between 40 and 50 years old with acute COVID-19. The sequencing sample was made of PBMCs or T cells enriched from blood (not recorded which). As DNA, the CDR3 is TGTGCCAGCTCACCACTAAGCGGGGCGCTTGAAGGGAATGAGCAGTTCTTC. Its protein is CASSPLSGALEGNEQFF.